These 11 T cell receptor beta chains were all obtained from the same sample, sequenced in a study of cytomegalovirus exposure and HLA in healthy donors. TCRdb keeps only in-frame clones here, not all; method: immunoSEQ multiplex PCR. The data contain 120,000 or so clones, roughly 83% of them singletons. Sequenced sample: PBMCs. Receptor source: a man between 18 and 29 years old in good health and CMV-seronegative.

The chain recombines TRBV19 with TRBJ2-7, with a weak D call TRBD1 (5 bases). Trimming left V 5 bases short and J 7 bases short, with 12 bases between. This CDR3 spans 12 amino acids. Looked up from germline, CDR1 is LNHDA and CDR2 is SQIVND (reference sequence). The CDR3 loop reads CASSAGLEEQYF. The CDR3 bases are TGTGCCAGTAGTGCAGGGTTGGAGGAGCAGTACTTC.

The chain couples TRBV25-1 to TRBJ1-1, with a possible D match to TRBD1 (5 bases). Trimming cost V 4 bases and J 1 base, with 10 bases left between them. The CDR3 length is 14 residues. Germline-derived CDR1 and CDR2 are MGHDK and SYGVNS. The CDR3, as DNA: TGTGCCAGCAGTGGTAAAACAGGGAACACTGAAGCTTTCTTT. Residues: CASSGKTGNTEAFF. The full variable domain, with the rest looked up from reference TRBV25-1 and TRBJ1-1, is EADIYQTPRYLVIGTGKKITLECSQTMGHDKMYWYQQDPGMELHLIHYSYGVNSTEKGDLSSESTVSRIRTEHFPLTLESARPSHTSQYLCASSGKTGNTEAFFGQGTRLTVV.

V usage is TRBV7-6 and J usage is TRBJ2-5; D is unresolved. The germline V gene has CDR1 SGHVS and CDR2 FNYEAQ. CDR3 length equals 12 residues. V was clipped by 3 bases and J by 4 bases, with 6 bases between them. The CDR3 region is CASSFYGETQYF. The CDR3 DNA follows: TGTGCCAGCAGCTTCTACGGAGAGACCCAGTACTTC.

The rearrangement joins TRBV29-1 to TRBJ1-1; TRBD1 matches at 8 bases. This CDR3 spans 12 amino acids. V was clipped by 6 bases and J by 5 bases; unmatched bases: 5. The germline CDR1 and CDR2 sequences are SQVTM and ANQGSEA. The DNA of the CDR3 is TGCAGCGTGGTATGGACAGGGACTGAAGCTTTCTTT. It codes for CSVVWTGTEAFF.

The chain combines TRBV6-1 with TRBJ2-7; 9 positions match TRBD1. The V gene's germline CDR1 is MNHNS and CDR2 SASEGT. The CDR3 consists of 10 residues. J was trimmed by 10 bases and V by 8 bases; bases with no gene match: 3. CDR3 DNA sequence: TGTGCCAGCGGACAGGGGAATCAGTACTTC. Translating gives CASGQGNQYF.

This clone has a handful of counts. This chain joins TRBV2 and TRBJ2-2, with TRBD2 as a possible D gene (6 bases). Deletions cut 6 bases from V and 4 bases from J, with 12 bases between. Germline loops: CDR1 SNHLY, CDR2 FYNNEI. The length of the CDR3 is 14 residues. This CDR3 reads CASRPPGGTGELFF. The CDR3 DNA is TGTGCCAGCAGACCCCCCGGGGGCACCGGGGAGCTGTTTTTT.

This clone was recorded a few times. The chain links TRBV30 to TRBJ2-5, with TRBD2 identical over 11 bases. This CDR3 region has 13 residues. Germline CDR1 and CDR2: GTSNPN and SVGIG (reference sequence). V dropped 7 bases and J dropped 4; count of bases not matched to a gene: 5. CDR3 bases: TGTGCCTTCGGACTAGCGGGTGGAGAGACCCAGTACTTC. This translates into CAFGLAGGETQYF.

In its sample, this clone is medium-sized. The CDR3 protein is CASSYSKVAWGGYTF. DNA of the CDR3: TGTGCCAGCAGTTACTCGAAAGTCGCTTGGGGCGGCTACACCTTC. The genes are TRBV6-6 and TRBJ1-2; maybe TRBD1 (5 bases). The CDR3 extends over 15 amino acids. Germline CDR1 and CDR2: MNHNY and SVGAGI (reference sequence). V was trimmed by 0 bases and J by 8 bases, leaving 16 bases between them.

The V and J genes are TRBV7-8 and TRBJ2-1; a possible D gene is TRBD1 (5 bases). CDR1 SGHVS and CDR2 FQNEAQ come from the germline V gene. The CDR3 sequence is 17 residues long. With 1 base removed from V and 2 bases from J, the gap between germline ends came to 15 bases. The CDR3 here is CASSLGRTYDTYNEQFF. For the CDR3, the DNA is TGTGCCAGCAGCTTAGGAAGGACATATGATACCTACAATGAGCAGTTCTTC.

The chain recombines TRBV18 with TRBJ1-5; weak D call: TRBD1 (6 bases). Germline V gene lookup returns CDR1 KGHSH and CDR2 LQKENI. This CDR3 has 12 amino acids. With 6 bases removed from V and 7 bases from J, the gap between germline ends came to 10 bases. The CDR3 DNA reads as TGTGCCAGCTCCCAGGACAGACAGCCCCAGCATTTT. It specifies CASSQDRQPQHF.

The chain uses TRBV2 and TRBJ1-2, with D possibly TRBD1 on 5 matching bases. CDR3 length: 15 amino acids. Deletions cut 6 bases from V and 1 base from J, with 15 bases between. Germline-derived CDR1 and CDR2 are SNHLY and FYNNEI. CDR3 in DNA: TGTGCCAGCAGCCAATTCACCAGGGTTAACTATGGCTACACCTTC. Translation gives CASSQFTRVNYGYTF.